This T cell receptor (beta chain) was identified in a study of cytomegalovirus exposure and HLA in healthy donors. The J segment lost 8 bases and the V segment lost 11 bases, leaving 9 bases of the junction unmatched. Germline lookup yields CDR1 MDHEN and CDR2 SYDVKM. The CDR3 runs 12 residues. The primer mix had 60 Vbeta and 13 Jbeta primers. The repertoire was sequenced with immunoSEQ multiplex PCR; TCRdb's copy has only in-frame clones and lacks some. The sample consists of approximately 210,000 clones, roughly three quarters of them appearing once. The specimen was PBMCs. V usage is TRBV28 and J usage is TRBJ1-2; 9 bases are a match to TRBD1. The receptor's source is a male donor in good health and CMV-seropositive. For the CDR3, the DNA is TGTGCCTCGGGGGACAGGGCTCGGGGCTACACCTTC. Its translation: CASGDRARGYTF.